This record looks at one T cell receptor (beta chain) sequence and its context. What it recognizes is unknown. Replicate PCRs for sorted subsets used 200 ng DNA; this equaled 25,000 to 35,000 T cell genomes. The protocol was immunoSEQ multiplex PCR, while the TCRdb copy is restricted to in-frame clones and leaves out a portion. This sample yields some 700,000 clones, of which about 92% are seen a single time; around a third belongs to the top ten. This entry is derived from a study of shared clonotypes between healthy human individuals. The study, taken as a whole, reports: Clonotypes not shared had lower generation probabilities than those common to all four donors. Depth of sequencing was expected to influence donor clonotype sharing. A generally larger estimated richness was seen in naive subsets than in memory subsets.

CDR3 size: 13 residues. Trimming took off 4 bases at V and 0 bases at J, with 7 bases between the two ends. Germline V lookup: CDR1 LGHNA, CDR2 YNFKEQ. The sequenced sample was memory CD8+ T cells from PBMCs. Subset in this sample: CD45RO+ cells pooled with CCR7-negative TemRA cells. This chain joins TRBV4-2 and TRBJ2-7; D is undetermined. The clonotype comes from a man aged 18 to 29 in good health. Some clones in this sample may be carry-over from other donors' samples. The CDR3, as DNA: TGTGCCAGCAGCCCCCACATCTCCTACGAGCAGTACTTC. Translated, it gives CASSPHISYEQYF.